The rows below give T cell receptor beta chains drawn from one sample of a study of blood T cell repertoires in COVID-19. Assay used: immunoSEQ multiplex PCR; TCRdb lists only in-frame clones, some missing. The data hold about 260,000 clones, with 80% to 85% observed a single time. The specimen was peripheral blood. Every receptor here comes from a woman aged 40 to 50 who had recovered from COVID-19. The CDR3 runs from the conserved cysteine through the conserved F or W. D genes are given only for firm matches. Size is omitted from some rows. Given values are once, few, many or a class for expanded clones.

d_call j_call v_call clone_size cdr3_length cdr3_aa cdr3_nt
TRBD2 TRBJ2-1 TRBV7-6 . 17 CASSPTGTSGGAGEQFF TGTGCCAGCAGTCCCACCGGGACTAGCGGGGGGGCCGGTGAGCAGTTCTTC
. TRBJ2-5 TRBV29-1 . 12 CSVFPGKETQYF TGCAGCGTTTTTCCGGGGAAAGAGACCCAGTACTTC
TRBD1 TRBJ2-5 TRBV7-3 . 15 CASSSGTGGVETQYF TGTGCCAGCAGCTCCGGGACAGGGGGCGTTGAGACCCAGTACTTC
. TRBJ2-7 TRBV4-1 once 14 CASSQGVVAYEQYF TGCGCCAGCAGCCAAGGTGTAGTCGCCTACGAGCAGTACTTC
. TRBJ1-1 TRBV5-1 . 17 CASSLAGGALGRTEAFF TGCGCCAGCAGCTTGGCGGGGGGGGCTCTCGGGCGGACTGAAGCTTTCTTT
TRBD2 TRBJ2-2 TRBV5-1 once 16 CASSLDSGGVTGELFF TGCGCCAGCAGCTTGGATAGCGGGGGAGTCACCGGGGAGCTGTTTTTT
. TRBJ2-5 TRBV6-5 . 15 CASSTPMTDQETQYF TGTGCCAGCAGCACTCCGATGACAGACCAAGAGACCCAGTACTTC
TRBD1 TRBJ1-4 TRBV7-6 . 18 CASSFGQAIVATNEKLFF TGTGCCAGCAGCTTCGGACAGGCCATAGTCGCAACTAATGAAAAACTGTTTTTT
TRBD2 TRBJ2-5 TRBV4-1 . 16 CASSRGGVSYQETQYF TGCGCCAGCAGCCGGGGAGGGGTCTCGTACCAAGAGACCCAGTACTTC
TRBD1 TRBJ1-1 TRBV3-1/TRBV3-2 . 15 CASSPLQGARTEAFF TGTGCCAGCAGCCCATTACAGGGGGCGAGGACTGAAGCTTTCTTT
. TRBJ2-6 TRBV5-4 . 17 CASSLVTGSSGANVLTF TGTGCCAGCAGCTTAGTAACAGGAAGCTCTGGGGCCAACGTCCTGACTTTC
. TRBJ1-2 TRBV6-6 . 14 CASSPVISGYGYTF TGTGCCAGCAGTCCCGTTATTTCAGGGTATGGCTACACCTTC
. TRBJ1-5 TRBV2 . 18 CASSDVLMGRRSSQPQHF TGTGCCAGCAGTGATGTTTTAATGGGGAGACGGTCCAGTCAGCCCCAGCATTTT
TRBD1 TRBJ2-1 TRBV11-2 . 16 CASTLRDRGSYNEQFF TGTGCCAGCACCTTACGGGACAGGGGATCCTACAATGAGCAGTTCTTC
. TRBJ1-1 TRBV3-1/TRBV3-2 few 12 CASSQEGLEAFF TGTGCCAGCAGCCAAGAAGGACTAGAAGCTTTCTTT
. TRBJ1-1 TRBV2 . 13 CASSDTGRTEAFF TGTGCCAGCAGTGATACAGGGCGGACTGAAGCTTTCTTT
. TRBJ2-2 TRBV7-9 . 15 CASSLQQGRTGELFF TGTGCCAGCAGCTTACAACAGGGCCGGACCGGGGAGCTGTTTTTT
TRBD2 TRBJ2-3 TRBV24-1 . 16 CATSDPSGASTDTQYF TGTGCCACCAGTGATCCTAGCGGTGCTAGCACAGATACGCAGTATTTT
. TRBJ1-5 TRBV6-1 . 16 CASSEGRAGYNQPQHF TGTGCCAGCAGTGAAGGGAGGGCAGGGTACAATCAGCCCCAGCATTTT
. TRBJ1-3 TRBV6-1 . 16 CASSEWQGFSGNTIYF TGTGCCAGCAGTGAATGGCAGGGATTCTCTGGAAACACCATATATTTT
. TRBJ2-6 TRBV5-1 . 15 CASSLANSGANVLTF TGCGCCAGCAGCTTGGCAAACTCTGGGGCCAACGTCCTGACTTTC
TRBD1 TRBJ1-6 TRBV3-1/TRBV3-2 . 15 CASSPRDSNNSPLHF TGTGCCAGCAGCCCCCGGGACAGCAATAATTCACCCCTCCACTTT
. TRBJ2-3 TRBV12-5 . 17 CASGFSLQGRSTDTQYF TGTGCTAGTGGTTTTTCCTTACAGGGCCGAAGCACAGATACGCAGTATTTT
. TRBJ2-2 TRBV4-2 . 14 CASSQDQATGELFF TGTGCCAGCAGCCAAGATCAAGCCACCGGGGAGCTGTTTTTT
TRBD2 TRBJ2-5 TRBV2 . 15 CASLRRASGEETQYF TGTGCCAGCCTTCGGCGGGCTAGCGGTGAAGAGACCCAGTACTTC
TRBD1 TRBJ1-4 TRBV7-9 . 17 CASSIWTGGRANEKLFF TGTGCCAGCAGCATTTGGACAGGGGGCAGAGCTAATGAAAAACTGTTTTTT
TRBD2 TRBJ2-1 TRBV29-1 . 14 CSVRLAGGYNEQFF TGCAGCGTCAGACTAGCGGGGGGTTACAATGAGCAGTTCTTC
TRBD1 TRBJ1-5 TRBV7-9 . 19 CASSSPKGQGGGSNQPQHF TGTGCCAGCAGCTCCCCGAAGGGACAGGGAGGGGGAAGCAATCAGCCCCAGCATTTT
TRBD1 TRBJ2-7 TRBV28 once 16 CASHTSGTGAGYEQYF TGTGCCAGCCACACTTCCGGGACAGGGGCCGGTTACGAGCAGTACTTC
TRBD1 TRBJ1-2 TRBV2 . 14 CASNDREGSLGYTF TGTGCCAGCAATGACAGGGAGGGTTCATTGGGCTACACCTTC
. TRBJ1-1 TRBV2 . 16 CASSLPRDRGNTEAFF TGTGCCAGCAGCCTTCCTAGAGACCGGGGGAACACTGAAGCTTTCTTT
. TRBJ2-1 TRBV9 . 14 CASSVGDNSWEQFF TGTGCCAGCAGCGTAGGGGACAACTCTTGGGAGCAGTTCTTC
. TRBJ1-1 TRBV20-1 . 11 CSARRTDEAFF TGCAGTGCTAGAAGGACAGATGAAGCTTTCTTT
. TRBJ1-2 TRBV5-5 . 14 CASSKGQLSYGYTF TGTGCCAGCAGCAAAGGACAGCTATCCTATGGCTACACCTTC
. TRBJ1-4 TRBV5-1 many 14 CASSFGSTNEKLFF TGCGCCAGCAGCTTTGGCTCAACTAATGAAAAACTGTTTTTT
. TRBJ1-4 TRBV6-6 . 15 CASSYSGPGNEKLFF TGTGCCAGCAGTTACTCGGGGCCGGGTAATGAAAAACTGTTTTTT
. TRBJ1-2 TRBV5-1 . 16 CASSSRAGGAGYGYTF TGCGCCAGCAGCTCGCGGGCGGGGGGCGCCGGCTATGGCTACACCTTC
. TRBJ2-1 TRBV11-3 . 14 CASSLRGSAGEQFF TGTGCCAGCAGCTTACGGGGTAGCGCGGGTGAGCAGTTCTTC
. TRBJ2-1 TRBV4-1 . 15 CASSQMGTRYNEQFF TGCGCCAGCAGCCAAATGGGGACACGCTACAATGAGCAGTTCTTC
. TRBJ2-2 TRBV5-4 once 15 CASSERQESTGELFF TGTGCCAGCAGCGAGCGACAGGAGTCCACCGGGGAGCTGTTTTTT
. TRBJ2-7 TRBV7-9 few 16 CASSAPGSPNSYEQYF TGTGCCAGCAGCGCCCCCGGGTCTCCGAACTCCTACGAGCAGTACTTC
TRBD1 TRBJ1-2 TRBV28 . 14 CASSGTGLLGGYTF TGTGCCAGCAGTGGGACAGGGTTGCTCGGTGGCTACACCTTC
. TRBJ1-5 TRBV3-1/TRBV3-2 few 15 CASSQDTGYNQPQHF TGTGCCAGCAGCCAGGACACTGGTTACAATCAGCCCCAGCATTTT
. TRBJ2-7 TRBV14 . 15 CASSQGYGGPYEQYF TGTGCCAGCAGCCAAGGATACGGCGGCCCCTACGAGCAGTACTTC
. TRBJ1-4 TRBV6-6 . 14 CASSTLYSNEKLFF TGTGCCAGCAGTACCCTCTACAGTAATGAAAAACTGTTTTTT
. TRBJ2-5 TRBV13 . 14 CASSFGNRLETQYF TGTGCCAGCAGCTTCGGTAACAGGTTGGAGACCCAGTACTTC
TRBD2 TRBJ2-3 TRBV5-1 . 16 CASSLALLAGPDTQYF TGCGCCAGCAGCTTGGCCTTACTAGCGGGCCCAGATACGCAGTATTTT